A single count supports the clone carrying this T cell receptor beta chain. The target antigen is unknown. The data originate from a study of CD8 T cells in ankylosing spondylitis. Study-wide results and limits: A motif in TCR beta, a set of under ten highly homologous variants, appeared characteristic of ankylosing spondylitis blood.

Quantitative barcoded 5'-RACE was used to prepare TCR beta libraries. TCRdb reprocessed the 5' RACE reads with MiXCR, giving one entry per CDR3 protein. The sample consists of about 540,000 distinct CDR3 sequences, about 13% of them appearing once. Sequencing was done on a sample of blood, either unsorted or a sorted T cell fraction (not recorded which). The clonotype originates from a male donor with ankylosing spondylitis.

CDR3 bases: TGTGCCAGTAGTATGGCCCGTGAGCTTGGGAGGACAGATACGCAGTATTTT. It yields the protein CASSMARELGRTDTQYF. The chain uses TRBV19 and TRBJ2-3, with a possible D match to TRBD2 (6 bases). This CDR3 spans 17 amino acids. Germline CDR1 LNHDA, CDR2 SQIVND (reference sequence). The V and J ends lost 3 bases and 3 bases respectively, with 19 bases between them. The full variable domain, in which reference TRBV19 and TRBJ2-3 provide the parts outside the CDR3, is DGGITQSPKYLFRKEGQNVTLSCEQNLNHDAMYWYRQDPGQGLRLIYYSQIVNDFQKGDIAEGYSVSREKKESFPLTVTSAQKNPTAFYLCASSMARELGRTDTQYFGPGTRLTVL.